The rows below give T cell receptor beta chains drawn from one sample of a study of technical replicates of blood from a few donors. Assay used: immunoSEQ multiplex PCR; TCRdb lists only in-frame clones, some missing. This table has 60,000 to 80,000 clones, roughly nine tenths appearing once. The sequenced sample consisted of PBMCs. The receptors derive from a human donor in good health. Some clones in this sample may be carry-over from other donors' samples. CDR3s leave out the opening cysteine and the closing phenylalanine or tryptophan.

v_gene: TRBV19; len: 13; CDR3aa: ASSTGGLTNYGYT
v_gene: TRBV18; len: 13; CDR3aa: ASSPRTEGQETQY
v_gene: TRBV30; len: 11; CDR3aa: AWSSGGVVEQY
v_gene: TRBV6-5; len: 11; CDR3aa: ASSRETGSPLH
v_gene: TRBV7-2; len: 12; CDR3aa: ASSSQVRLGEAF
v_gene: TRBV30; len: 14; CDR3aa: AWMWGQGASGNTIY
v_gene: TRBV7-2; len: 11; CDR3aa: ASSLLQDYGYT
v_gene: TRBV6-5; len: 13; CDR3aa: ASRLTGFSNQPQH
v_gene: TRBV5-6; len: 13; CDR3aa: ASSLAAGGGTEAF
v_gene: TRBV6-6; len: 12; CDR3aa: ASTGWRGTGELF
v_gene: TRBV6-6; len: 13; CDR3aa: ASGRDRVNTGELF
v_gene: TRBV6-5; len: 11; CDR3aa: ASSWGGFYEQY
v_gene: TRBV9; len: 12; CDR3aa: ASSVAGLNYEQY
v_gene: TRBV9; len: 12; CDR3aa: ASSPEAGRNTIY
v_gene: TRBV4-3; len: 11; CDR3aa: ASSQDRHQPQH
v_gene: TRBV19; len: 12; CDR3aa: ASILGGGNTEAF
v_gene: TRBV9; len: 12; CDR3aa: ASSRGGLNYEQY
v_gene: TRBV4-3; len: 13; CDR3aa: ASSQDRTGGDEQY
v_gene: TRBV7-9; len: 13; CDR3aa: ASSPPEWYQETQY
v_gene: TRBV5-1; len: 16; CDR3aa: ASSLATGGQSRNTEAF
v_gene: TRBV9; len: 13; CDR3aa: ASSVDNGPRGGYT
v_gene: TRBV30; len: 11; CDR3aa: AWSAGSGYEQY
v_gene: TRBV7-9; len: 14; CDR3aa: ASSQDGSGILDEQF
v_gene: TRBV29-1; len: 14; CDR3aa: SVSQRQAREDYEQY
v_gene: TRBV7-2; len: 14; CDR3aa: ASSFGSGSNTGELF
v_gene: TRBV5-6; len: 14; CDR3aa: ASSLGPIAMNTEAF
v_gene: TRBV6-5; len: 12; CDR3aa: ASSYRDRIYEQY
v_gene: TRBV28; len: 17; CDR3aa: ASSPIGTSGRAGGYEQY
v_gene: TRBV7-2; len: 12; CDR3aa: ASSIRDRTGELF
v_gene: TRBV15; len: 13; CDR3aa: ATSRGDRSSYEQY
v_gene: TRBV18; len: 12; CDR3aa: ASSPDRANEKLF